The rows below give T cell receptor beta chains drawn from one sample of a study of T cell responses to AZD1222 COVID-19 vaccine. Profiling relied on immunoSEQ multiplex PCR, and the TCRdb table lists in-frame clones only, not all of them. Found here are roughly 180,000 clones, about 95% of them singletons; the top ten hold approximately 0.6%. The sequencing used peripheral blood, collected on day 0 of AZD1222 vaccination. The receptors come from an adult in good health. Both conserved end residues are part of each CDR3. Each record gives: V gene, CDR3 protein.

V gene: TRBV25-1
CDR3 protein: CASSELGPNEKLFF

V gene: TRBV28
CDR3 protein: CASNSQVSLQETQYF

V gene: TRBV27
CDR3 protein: CASSFRSAGIETQYF

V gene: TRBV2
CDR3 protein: CASSLSGLLNTGELFF

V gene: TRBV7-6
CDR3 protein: CASSPRETQYF

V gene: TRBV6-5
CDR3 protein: CASSLGNEQFF

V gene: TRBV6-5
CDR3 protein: CASSIGQARNQPQHF

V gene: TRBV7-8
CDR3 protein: CASSFPGPTPTNEKLFF

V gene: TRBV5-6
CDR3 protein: CASSLVASGSVSYEQYF

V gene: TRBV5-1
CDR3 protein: CASSPRTGLEAFF

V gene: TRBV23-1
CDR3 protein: CASSQSCRWRGLAGALPFQETQYF

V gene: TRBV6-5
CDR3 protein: CASSWGGTSNSNEQFF

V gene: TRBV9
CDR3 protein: CASSPAEFYSGNTIYF

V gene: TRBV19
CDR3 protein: CASSVQGARTEAFF

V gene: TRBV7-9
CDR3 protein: CASSLKYEQFF

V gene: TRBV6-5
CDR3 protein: CASRQGQVVNQPQHF

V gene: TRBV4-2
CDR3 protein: CASSQDGASGIYEQYF

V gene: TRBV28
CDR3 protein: CASSSWGGPRGTGELFF

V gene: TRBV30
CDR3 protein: CAWRIGDPGTF

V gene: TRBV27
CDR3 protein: CASSLDRNYGYTF

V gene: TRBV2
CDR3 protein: CASCRDVPAKNIQYF

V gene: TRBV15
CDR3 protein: CATSRDPGTLLSGPLHF

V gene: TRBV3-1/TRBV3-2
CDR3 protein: CASSQVGEKLFF

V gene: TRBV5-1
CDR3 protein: CASSLSGVQETQYF

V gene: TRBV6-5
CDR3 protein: CASSLLTGNTIYF

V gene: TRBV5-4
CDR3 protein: CASSLGQSKGYTF

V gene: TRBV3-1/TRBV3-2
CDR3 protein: CASSQRSNEKLFF